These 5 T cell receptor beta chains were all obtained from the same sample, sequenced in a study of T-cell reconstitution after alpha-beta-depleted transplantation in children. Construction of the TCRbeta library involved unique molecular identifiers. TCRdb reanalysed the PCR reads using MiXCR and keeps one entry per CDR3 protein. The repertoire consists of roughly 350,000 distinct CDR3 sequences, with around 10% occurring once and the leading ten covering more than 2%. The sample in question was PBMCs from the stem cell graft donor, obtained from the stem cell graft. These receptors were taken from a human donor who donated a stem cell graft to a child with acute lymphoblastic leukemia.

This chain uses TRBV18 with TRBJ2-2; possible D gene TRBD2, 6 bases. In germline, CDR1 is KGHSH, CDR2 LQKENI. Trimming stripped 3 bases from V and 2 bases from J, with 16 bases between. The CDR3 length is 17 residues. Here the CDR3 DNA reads TGTGCCAGCTCACCGTGGAGGGTGGCAGATAACACCGGGGAGCTGTTTTTT. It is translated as CASSPWRVADNTGELFF.

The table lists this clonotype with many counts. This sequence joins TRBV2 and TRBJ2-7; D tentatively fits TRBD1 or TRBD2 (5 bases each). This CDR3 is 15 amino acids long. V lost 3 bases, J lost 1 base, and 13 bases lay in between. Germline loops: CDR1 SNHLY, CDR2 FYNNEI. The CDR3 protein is CASSDQPGRSYEQYF. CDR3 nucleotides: TGTGCCAGCAGTGATCAGCCGGGACGGTCCTACGAGCAGTACTTC.

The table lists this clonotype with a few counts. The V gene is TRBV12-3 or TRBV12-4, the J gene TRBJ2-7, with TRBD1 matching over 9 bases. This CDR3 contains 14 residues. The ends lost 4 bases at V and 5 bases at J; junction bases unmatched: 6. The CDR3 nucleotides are TGTGCCAGCAGTTACACCGGGACAGGGAACGAGCAGTACTTC. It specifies CASSYTGTGNEQYF.

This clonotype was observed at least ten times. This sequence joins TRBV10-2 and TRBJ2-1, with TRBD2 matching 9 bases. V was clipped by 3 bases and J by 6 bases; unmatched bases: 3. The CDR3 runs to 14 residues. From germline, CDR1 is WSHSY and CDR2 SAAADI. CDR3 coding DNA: TGCGCCAGCAGTGATTTAGCGGGAGTCAATGAGCAGTTCTTC. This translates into CASSDLAGVNEQFF.

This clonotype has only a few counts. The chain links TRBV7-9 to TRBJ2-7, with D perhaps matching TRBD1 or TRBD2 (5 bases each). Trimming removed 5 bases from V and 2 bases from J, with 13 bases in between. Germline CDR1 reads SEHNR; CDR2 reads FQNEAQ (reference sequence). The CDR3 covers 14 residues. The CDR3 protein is CASSLPGATYEQYF. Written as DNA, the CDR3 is TGTGCCAGCAGCCTCCCCGGGGCTACCTACGAGCAGTACTTC. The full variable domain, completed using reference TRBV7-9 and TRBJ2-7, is DTGVSQNPRHKITKRGQNVTFRCDPISEHNRLYWYRQTLGQGPEFLTYFQNEAQLEKSRLLSDRFSAERPKGSFSTLEIQRTEQGDSAMYLCASSLPGATYEQYFGPGTRLTVT.